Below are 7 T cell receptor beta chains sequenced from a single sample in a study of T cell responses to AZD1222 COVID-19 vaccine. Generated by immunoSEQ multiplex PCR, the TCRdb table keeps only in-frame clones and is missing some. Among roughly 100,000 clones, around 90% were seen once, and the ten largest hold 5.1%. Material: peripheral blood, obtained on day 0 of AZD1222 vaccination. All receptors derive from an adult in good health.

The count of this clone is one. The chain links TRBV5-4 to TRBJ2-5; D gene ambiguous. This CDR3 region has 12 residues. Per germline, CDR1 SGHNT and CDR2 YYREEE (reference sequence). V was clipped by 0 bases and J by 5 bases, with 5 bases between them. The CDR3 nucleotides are TGTGCCAGCAGCTTGGGAGTGGAGACCCAGTACTTC. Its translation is CASSLGVETQYF.

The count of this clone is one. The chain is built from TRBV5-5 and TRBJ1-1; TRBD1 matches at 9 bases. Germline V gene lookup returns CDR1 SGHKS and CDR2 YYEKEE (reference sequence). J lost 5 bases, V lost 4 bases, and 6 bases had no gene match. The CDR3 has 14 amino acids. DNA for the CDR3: TGTGCCAGCAGCACGGGACAGGGACGGACTGAAGCTTTCTTT. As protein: CASSTGQGRTEAFF.

The CDR3 is CASSLMGTNQPQHF. DNA of the CDR3: TGTGCCAGCAGCTTAATGGGGACCAATCAGCCCCAGCATTTT. The chain employs TRBV7-2 and TRBJ1-5, with D possibly being TRBD1 (5 bases). Germline CDR1 and CDR2: SGHTA and FQGNSA. V was pared by 2 bases and J by 3 bases, with 8 bases between. The CDR3 is 14 residues long.

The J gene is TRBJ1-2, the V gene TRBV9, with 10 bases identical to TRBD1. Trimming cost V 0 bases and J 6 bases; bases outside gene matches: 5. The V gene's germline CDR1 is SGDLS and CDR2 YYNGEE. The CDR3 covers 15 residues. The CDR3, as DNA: TGTGCCAGCAGCGTAGCGACAGGGGGCGCCGATGGCTACACCTTC. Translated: CASSVATGGADGYTF.

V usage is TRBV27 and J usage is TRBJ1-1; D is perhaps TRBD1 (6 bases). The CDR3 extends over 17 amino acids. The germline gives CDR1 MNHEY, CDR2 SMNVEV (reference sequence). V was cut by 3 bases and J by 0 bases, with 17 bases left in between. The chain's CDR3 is CASSFGRGGNMNTEAFF. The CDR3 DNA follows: TGTGCCAGCAGTTTCGGGAGAGGGGGAAACATGAACACTGAAGCTTTCTTT.

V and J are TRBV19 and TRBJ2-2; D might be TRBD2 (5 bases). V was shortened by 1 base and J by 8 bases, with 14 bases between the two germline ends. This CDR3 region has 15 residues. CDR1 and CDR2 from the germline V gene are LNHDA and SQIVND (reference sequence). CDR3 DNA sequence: TGTGCCAGTAGTATAGTGAGGGAGTCCTGGGGGGAGCTGTTTTTT. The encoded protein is CASSIVRESWGELFF.

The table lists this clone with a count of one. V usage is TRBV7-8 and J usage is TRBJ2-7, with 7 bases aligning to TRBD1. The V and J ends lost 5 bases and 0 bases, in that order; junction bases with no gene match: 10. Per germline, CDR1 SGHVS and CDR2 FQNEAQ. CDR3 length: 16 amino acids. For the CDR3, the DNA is TGTGCCAGCAGCGAAAAACAGGGGCCAAGCTCCTACGAGCAGTACTTC. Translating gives CASSEKQGPSSYEQYF.